This T cell receptor (beta chain) was obtained from a study of a mutant IDH1 vaccine in newly diagnosed glioma. Described time point: week 23, last vaccination. Vaccination comprised doses that each held 300 ug of mutant IDH1 20-mer peptide, plus topical imiquimod. From germline, CDR1 is SQVTM and CDR2 ANQGSEA. This CDR3 has 14 amino acids. The V segment lost 5 bases and the J segment 2 bases; nucleotides outside the gene matches: 7. Sequenced by immunoSEQ multiplex PCR; TCRdb stores in-frame clones only, minus some. The repertoire consists of approximately 50,000 clones, with around 87% occurring once and the leading ten covering about 1.5%. General study results and limits: Pseudoprogression seemingly bore no relation to changes in top peripheral T cell clonotypes.

A note on this clone: What it recognizes is unknown.

The TCR was taken from a man aged 35-49 years with glioma. The sample in question was PBMCs, obtained from a glioma patient whose treatment included an IDH1 peptide vaccine. J is TRBJ2-3 and V is TRBV29-1, with 7 positions matching TRBD1. CDR3 bases: TGCAGCGTTAAACCCGGGACAGTCACAGATACGCAGTATTTT. Translating it yields CSVKPGTVTDTQYF.